These 25 T cell receptor beta chains originate from one sample sequenced in a study of blood T cell repertoires in COVID-19. Sequenced by immunoSEQ multiplex PCR; TCRdb stores in-frame clones only, minus some. Among roughly 7,000 clones, nearly 90% were seen once, and the ten largest hold around a fifth. Sequencing used peripheral blood. These receptors originate from a human donor in a cohort sampled during active COVID-19.

V is TRBV9 and J is TRBJ1-2; D is unresolved. The CDR3 runs 13 residues. The germline V gene encodes CDR1 SGDLS and CDR2 YYNGEE. Trimming removed 4 bases at V and 6 bases at J, with 13 bases between. This CDR3 reads CASSPGPRDGYTF. The CDR3 DNA reads TGTGCCAGCAGCCCCGGACCGAGGGATGGCTACACCTTC.

V gene TRBV9 combines with J gene TRBJ2-7; unclear D gene. V was trimmed by 4 bases and J by 6 bases, leaving 5 bases between them. Germline loops: CDR1 SGDLS, CDR2 YYNGEE. CDR3 length equals 10 residues. In DNA form, the CDR3 reads TGTGCCAGCAGCCCTTGCGAGCAGTACTTC. Encoded protein: CASSPCEQYF.

The chain uses TRBV2 and TRBJ1-2; D call uncertain. Germline values: CDR1 SNHLY, CDR2 FYNNEI. V lost 7 bases and J 8 bases, leaving 11 bases between the germline ends. The CDR3 covers 11 residues. As DNA, the CDR3 is TGTGCCAGCACCCCTGAGCGGGGCTACACCTTC. This encodes CASTPERGYTF.

This rearrangement joins TRBV10-3 to TRBJ1-5, with 11 bases lining up with TRBD1. This CDR3 has 15 residues. V lost 5 bases and J lost 4; bases outside the gene matches: 4. Germline-derived CDR1 and CDR2 are ENHRY and SYGVKD. In DNA, the CDR3 is TGTGCCATCAGTAGAGGGACAGGGGGTAATCAGCCCCAGCATTTT. Amino acids: CAISRGTGGNQPQHF.

The chain couples TRBV11-2 to TRBJ1-6, with D uncertain. This CDR3 comprises 15 residues. Per germline, CDR1 SGHAT and CDR2 FQNNGV. V was cut by 3 bases and J by 7 bases, with 13 bases left in between. Here the CDR3 reads CASSFSAQENSPLHF. The CDR3 DNA reads TGTGCCAGCAGCTTTAGCGCTCAGGAAAATTCACCCCTCCACTTT. Complete variable domain (other parts from reference TRBV11-2 and TRBJ1-6): EAGVAQSPRYKIIEKRQSVAFWCNPISGHATLYWYQQILGQGPKLLIQFQNNGVVDDSQLPKDRFSAERLKGVDSTLKIQPAKLEDSAVYLCASSFSAQENSPLHFGNGTRLTVT.

V usage is TRBV19 and J usage is TRBJ2-3; 8 positions agree with TRBD1. CDR3 length equals 16 residues. Unmatched junction bases numbered 15, after V lost 7 bases and J lost 6 bases. Per the germline V gene, CDR1 is LNHDA and CDR2 is SQIVND (reference sequence). Written as DNA, the CDR3 is TGTGCCAGTACCAATGACAGGGGAGGCACAGTTGATACGCAGTATTTT. It yields the protein CASTNDRGGTVDTQYF.

The rearrangement uses TRBV19 and TRBJ2-5; possibly TRBD2 for D (6 bases). CDR3 length: 14 residues. Germline-derived CDR1 and CDR2 are LNHDA and SQIVND (reference sequence). V was clipped by 5 bases and J by 5 bases, with 15 bases between them. The CDR3 nucleotides are TGTGCCAGTAGTCCGATGGGGGGTGGGGAGACCCAGTACTTC. Amino acids: CASSPMGGGETQYF.

The chain carries TRBV5-4 and TRBJ2-3; 7 bases fit TRBD2. This CDR3 has 14 amino acids. Germline values: CDR1 SGHNT, CDR2 YYREEE (reference sequence). V lost 0 bases, J lost 6 bases, and 4 bases stayed unmatched. The CDR3 sequence: CASSLASRGDTQYF. CDR3 DNA sequence: TGTGCCAGCAGCTTGGCCTCGCGGGGGGATACGCAGTATTTT.

V gene TRBV27 combines with J gene TRBJ1-1, with D perhaps TRBD1 (6 bases). Trimming left V 3 bases short and J 5 bases short, with 10 bases between. There are 13 residues in the CDR3. Per the germline V gene, CDR1 is MNHEY and CDR2 is SMNVEV (reference sequence). CDR3 sequence: CASSLDRETEAFF. CDR3 sequence (DNA): TGTGCCAGCAGTTTGGACAGAGAAACTGAAGCTTTCTTT.

The chain has TRBV5-1 and TRBJ2-3; tentatively, D is TRBD1 (7 bases). In germline, CDR1 is SGHRS, CDR2 YFSETQ. The CDR3 totals 14 residues. The V and J ends lost 3 bases and 5 bases respectively, with 13 bases between them. The CDR3 sequence: CASSSQGRGDTQYF. The CDR3 nucleotides are TGCGCCAGCAGCTCACAGGGGCGGGGAGATACGCAGTATTTT.

The chain joins TRBV7-2 to TRBJ1-2; D is uncertain. With 2 bases removed from V and 10 bases from J, the gap between germline ends came to 17 bases. The germline V gene encodes CDR1 SGHTA and CDR2 FQGNSA. The CDR3 extends over 14 amino acids. The CDR3 nucleotides are TGTGCCAGCAGCTTAATGATGAGGGAGGGAGACTACACCTTC. Translated, it gives CASSLMMREGDYTF.

The chain employs TRBV27 and TRBJ2-1; D unclear. The germline CDR1 and CDR2 sequences are MNHEY and SMNVEV (reference sequence). This CDR3 contains 17 residues. Trimming pared 3 bases from V and 0 bases from J, leaving 15 bases between. The CDR3 region is CASSFSNGYGSYNEQFF. CDR3 bases: TGTGCCAGCAGTTTTAGTAATGGTTACGGCTCCTACAATGAGCAGTTCTTC.

This clone was recorded once. The V gene is TRBV6-4, the J gene TRBJ1-2; D is ambiguous. Trimming cost V 8 bases and J 2 bases, with 12 bases left between them. Germline-derived CDR1 and CDR2 are MRHNA and SNTAGT. The CDR3 spans 13 residues. The CDR3 spells CASSPRRNYGYTF. The CDR3 DNA reads TGTGCCAGCTCTCCTCGGAGAAACTATGGCTACACCTTC.

This rearrangement joins TRBV7-2 to TRBJ2-7, with D tentatively TRBD2 (6 bases). Trimming cost V 4 bases and J 5 bases, with 15 bases left between them. This CDR3 region has 14 residues. Germline CDR1 and CDR2: SGHTA and FQGNSA. CDR3 loop: CASSSWSRGNEQYF. CDR3 in DNA: TGTGCCAGCAGCTCCTGGTCTCGGGGGAACGAGCAGTACTTC.

The CDR3 bases are TGTGCCAGCAGCCAAGATTTAAGGCAGGGGGTGGATATTTACGAGCAGTACTTC. Translation: CASSQDLRQGVDIYEQYF. The J gene is TRBJ2-7, the V gene TRBV3-1 (or the pseudogene TRBV3-2), with TRBD1 identical over 7 bases. Unmatched junction bases numbered 15, after V lost 0 bases and J lost 4 bases. The CDR3 has 18 amino acids. The germline CDR1 and CDR2 sequences are LGHDT and YNNKEL (reference sequence).

The rearrangement links TRBV4-3 to TRBJ1-5; TRBD1 might be the D (5 bases). Trimming pared 0 bases from V and 1 base from J, leaving 10 bases between. Per germline, CDR1 LGHNA and CDR2 YSLEER. This CDR3 spans 16 amino acids. The CDR3 DNA is TGCGCCAGCAGCCAAGATCACAGGCCCAGCAATCAGCCCCAGCATTTT. This codes for CASSQDHRPSNQPQHF.

The chain couples TRBV5-1 to TRBJ2-3; 15 positions agree with TRBD2. CDR1 SGHRS and CDR2 YFSETQ come from the germline V gene. The CDR3 totals 20 residues. Losses at the gene ends were 5 bases for V and 1 base for J; bases not matched to a gene: 14. The CDR3 sequence: CASSHEPPGLAGGGTDTQYF. The CDR3 nucleotides read TGCGCCAGCAGTCATGAACCGCCGGGACTAGCGGGAGGAGGCACAGATACGCAGTATTTT. The variable domain in full, completed from reference TRBV5-1 and TRBJ2-3, reads KAGVTQTPRYLIKTRGQQVTLSCSPISGHRSVSWYQQTPGQGLQFLFEYFSETQRNKGNFPGRFSGRQFSNSRSEMNVSTLELGDSALYLCASSHEPPGLAGGGTDTQYFGPGTRLTVL.

The chain is built from TRBV4-3 and TRBJ2-7; D uncertain. The CDR3 is 14 amino acids. V lost 1 base and J lost 0, with 7 bases in between. Germline V gene sequence: CDR1 LGHNA, CDR2 YSLEER. The CDR3 region has the DNA TGCGCCAGCAGCCAAGGTACCTACTCCTACGAGCAGTACTTC. Translation: CASSQGTYSYEQYF.

V is TRBV12-2 and J is TRBJ2-1; TRBD2 is the table's D call and was not checked against the DNA. TRBV12-2 represents a pseudogene. The CDR3 contains 18 residues. In nucleotides, the CDR3 is TGTGCAAGTCGCTTAGACTCATTTTATAGGAGCTCCTACAATGAGCAGTTCTTC. Translation gives CASRLDSFYRSSYNEQFF.

J is TRBJ2-1 and V is TRBV19; D gene unclear. CDR1 is LNHDA, CDR2 SQIVND, per germline (reference sequence). The CDR3 contains 16 residues. The V end lost 3 bases, the J end lost 0 bases, and 12 bases lay between the germline ends. CDR3 coding DNA: TGTGCCAGTAGTATCTTTCCCCAGCGCTCCTACAATGAGCAGTTCTTC. Protein: CASSIFPQRSYNEQFF.

This clone has just a few counts. The genes are TRBV21-1 and TRBJ2-7; TRBD2, the table's D call, was not compared with the DNA. TRBV21-1 is a recognized pseudogene. The CDR3 runs to 12 residues. This CDR3 is CASRTTSGQPYF. The CDR3 bases are TGTGCCAGCAGAACTACTAGCGGACAGCCGTACTTC.

The chain links TRBV10-1 to TRBJ2-7; D is ambiguous. The germline V gene has CDR1 WNHNN and CDR2 SYGVQD (reference sequence). V lost 2 bases, J lost 2 bases, and 7 bases lay in between. This CDR3 comprises 13 residues. The CDR3 loop is CASSEGSPYEQYF. Here the CDR3 DNA reads TGCGCCAGCAGTGAGGGTAGCCCCTACGAGCAGTACTTC.

The gene calls are TRBV19 and TRBJ2-1; the match to TRBD2 covers 12 bases. Trimming at V came to 4 bases and at J to 6 bases, leaving 7 bases not matched to a gene. This CDR3 contains 16 residues. Germline CDR1 is LNHDA and CDR2 is SQIVND (reference sequence). Here the CDR3 DNA reads TGTGCCAGTAGTACGTCTAGCGGGGGGGCCCCCAATGAGCAGTTCTTC. Translating gives CASSTSSGGAPNEQFF.

J is TRBJ2-5 and V is TRBV24-1; D is possibly TRBD2 (6 bases). V was trimmed by 3 bases and J by 5 bases, leaving 15 bases between them. Germline V gene sequence: CDR1 KGHDR, CDR2 SFDVKD. The CDR3 extends over 15 amino acids. This CDR3 is CATSDPMGGGETQYF. Here the CDR3 DNA reads TGTGCCACCAGTGATCCAATGGGAGGCGGGGAGACCCAGTACTTC.

V is TRBV3-1 (or the pseudogene TRBV3-2) and J is TRBJ2-1, with TRBD1 matching 9 bases. Trimming cost V 4 bases and J 8 bases; bases outside gene matches: 9. Germline V gives CDR1 LGHDT, CDR2 YNNKEL (reference sequence). CDR3 length: 15 residues. CDR3 nucleotide sequence: TGTGCCAGCAGCCCCGATTGGGACAGGGCGTATGAGCAGTTCTTC. This codes for CASSPDWDRAYEQFF.